The 20 T cell receptor beta chains given below trace back to one sample, sequenced in a study of T cells in Graves' hyperthyroidism and ophthalmopathy (dated by TCRdb to the late 2010s). The library was obtained by multiplex PCR. Sequenced using an Illumina HiSeq 2000. The TCR beta CDR3 regions were amplified from RNA transcripts. For the first round of RT-PCR on the TCR CDR3, the HTBI primer set was used together with the Qiagen OneStep RT-PCR kit. The public reads were reprocessed in TCRdb via fastp at Q25 and MiXCR, keeping in-frame beta chains. Each entry merges the rows of one CDR3 protein and shows their most common DNA and genes. Here the sample has about 640,000 distinct CDR3 sequences; around 21% occur a single time. The top ten hold 34% of the sample. The specimen sequenced was blood. Every receptor here comes from a man younger than 45 with Graves' ophthalmopathy.

J is TRBJ2-1 and V is TRBV28; 14 bases agree with TRBD2. CDR3 length equals 17 residues. CDR1 is MDHEN and CDR2 is SYDVKM in the germline V gene. V dropped 4 bases and J dropped 3; count of bases not matched to a gene: 5. The CDR3 reads CASSSPGLAGDYNEQFF. In nucleotides, the CDR3 is TGTGCCAGCAGTTCCCCGGGACTAGCGGGAGACTACAATGAGCAGTTCTTC.

This clonotype was found many times. The rearrangement joins TRBV2 to TRBJ2-5; 13 bases line up with TRBD2. Per germline, CDR1 SNHLY and CDR2 FYNNEI. This CDR3 region has 15 residues. V trimming: 3 bases; J trimming: 3 bases; junction bases outside the gene matches: 1. This CDR3 reads CASSDTSGGEETQYF. The CDR3, as DNA: TGTGCCAGCAGTGACACTAGCGGGGGGGAAGAGACCCAGTACTTC.

This clonotype was detected only a few times. CDR3 region: CASSGVRDETYEQYF. The CDR3 DNA reads TGTGCCAGCAGTGGGGTTCGGGACGAGACCTACGAGCAGTACTTC. V is TRBV28 and J is TRBJ2-7; D assignment may be TRBD1 or TRBD2 (5 bases each). The CDR3 covers 15 residues. V shed 5 bases and J shed 2 bases, with 16 bases lying between them. CDR1 MDHEN and CDR2 SYDVKM come from the germline V gene.

About this clonotype: The germline gene is not matched at one end of the junction; a read error may be the cause. This chain connects TRBV7-9 to TRBJ2-3, with a possible D match to TRBD1 (6 bases). The V gene's germline CDR1 is SEHNR and CDR2 FQNEAQ (reference sequence). This CDR3 has 16 residues. The CDR3, as DNA: TGTGCCAGCAGCTACGGAGACAGGCTAAGCACAGATGCGCAGTATTTT. It encodes CASSYGDRLSTDAQYF.

The rearrangement uses TRBV5-6 and TRBJ1-5, with D tentatively TRBD1 (6 bases). The germline V gene encodes CDR1 SGHDT and CDR2 YYEEEE. This CDR3 comprises 12 residues. V was cut by 2 bases and J by 11 bases, with 11 bases left in between. The CDR3 is CASSFGGRAQHF. The DNA for the CDR3 is TGTGCCAGCAGCTTCGGGGGGCGGGCCCAGCATTTT.

This clonotype came up a few times. The chain has TRBV6-5 and TRBJ1-6; 10 bases are a match to TRBD1. V was pared by 0 bases and J by 7 bases, with 0 bases of the junction left unmatched. The CDR3 extends over 15 amino acids. The germline V gene encodes CDR1 MNHEY and CDR2 SVGAGI. DNA of the CDR3: TGTGCCAGCAGTTACTCGGGACAGGGGAATTCACCCCTCCACTTT. Translating it yields CASSYSGQGNSPLHF.

The table lists this clonotype with a few counts. V gene TRBV5-1 combines with J gene TRBJ2-1; 11 bases are a match to TRBD2. Germline assignment: CDR1 SGHRS and CDR2 YFSETQ. The CDR3 spans 16 residues. With V trimmed by 4 bases and J by 5 bases, 8 bases remained unmatched. CDR3 DNA sequence: TGCGCCAGCAGCCCTAGCGGGAGGCCTATTAACAATGAGCAGTTCTTC. It encodes CASSPSGRPINNEQFF.

This clonotype has at least ten counts. The chain recombines TRBV7-8 with TRBJ2-5; D unresolved. Trimming left V 5 bases short and J 9 bases short, with 10 bases between. Germline CDR1 reads SGHVS; CDR2 reads FQNEAQ. CDR3 length: 11 amino acids. CDR3 residues: CASSLSWAQYF. The CDR3 nucleotides are TGTGCCAGCAGCCTATCGTGGGCCCAGTACTTC.

The sample holds a few counts of this clonotype. The rearrangement links TRBV6-1 to TRBJ2-3, with no clear D. V was trimmed by 6 bases and J by 3 bases, leaving 13 bases between them. This CDR3 contains 14 residues. From germline, CDR1 is MNHNS and CDR2 SASEGT. CDR3: CASRWRSTTDTQYF. The DNA for the CDR3 is TGTGCCAGCAGGTGGAGAAGCACGACAGATACGCAGTATTTT.

This clonotype has at least ten counts. The chain employs TRBV29-1 and TRBJ2-4; D is perhaps TRBD2 (6 bases). This CDR3 contains 16 residues. Looked up from germline, CDR1 is SQVTM and CDR2 is ANQGSEA. Trimming removed 4 bases at V and 0 bases at J, with 16 bases between. In DNA, the CDR3 is TGCAGCGTTGTCTTGGCGGGGCCACTAGCCAAAAACATTCAGTACTTC. This translates into CSVVLAGPLAKNIQYF.

This chain joins TRBV7-9 and TRBJ2-5; TRBD2 might be the D (5 bases). V lost 4 bases, J lost 12 bases, and 15 bases lay in between. The germline gives CDR1 SEHNR, CDR2 FQNEAQ (reference sequence). This CDR3 contains 12 residues. The CDR3 is CASSSDPLAKYF. Here the CDR3 DNA reads TGTGCCAGCAGCTCAGACCCGCTAGCAAAGTACTTC.

The J gene is TRBJ2-5, the V gene TRBV7-9; D is possibly TRBD1 (5 bases). V lost 2 bases to trimming and J lost 7 bases, with 20 bases between them. The CDR3 totals 16 residues. Germline V lookup: CDR1 SEHNR, CDR2 FQNEAQ (reference sequence). Written as DNA, the CDR3 is TGTGCCAGCAGCTTACCCGCCGGACCCCAGGGTGCGACCCAGTACTTC. Its protein product is CASSLPAGPQGATQYF.

In this sample, this clonotype turned up a few times. V usage is TRBV3-1 and J usage is TRBJ1-6; D is unresolved. Germline V gives CDR1 LGHDT, CDR2 YNNKEL (reference sequence). The V gene lost 1 base and the J gene lost 6 bases, with 4 bases spanning the gap. The CDR3 loop spans 13 amino acids. CDR3 nucleotides: TGTGCCAGCAGCCAAGGTCTTAATTCACCCCTCCACTTT. This encodes CASSQGLNSPLHF.

This clonotype was counted many times. The chain uses TRBV30 and TRBJ1-1, with D possibly being TRBD1 (6 bases). V lost 0 bases to trimming and J lost 9 bases, with 8 bases between them. The CDR3 loop spans 11 amino acids. Germline V gene sequence: CDR1 GTSNPN, CDR2 SVGIG (reference sequence). CDR3 sequence (DNA): TGTGCCTGGAGTGTAGGGGACAAAGCTTTCTTT. This codes for CAWSVGDKAFF.

This clonotype was counted many times. The chain couples TRBV29-1 to TRBJ1-1; tentatively, D is TRBD1 (5 bases). Trimming shortened V by 3 bases and J by 0 bases, and 8 bases separated the two germline ends. CDR3 length: 13 amino acids. The V gene's germline CDR1 is SQVTM and CDR2 ANQGSEA. CDR3 region: CSVEGRMNTEAFF. DNA for the CDR3: TGCAGCGTTGAGGGACGGATGAACACTGAAGCTTTCTTT.

The chain couples TRBV3-1 to TRBJ2-3, with 8 positions matching TRBD2. This CDR3 comprises 17 residues. The ends lost 4 bases at V and 8 bases at J; junction bases unmatched: 17. CDR1 is LGHDT, CDR2 YNNKEL, per germline (reference sequence). Written as DNA, the CDR3 is TGTGCCAGCAGCCGCCTGGGGATAGCGGGAATCGGCGGTACGCAGTATTTT. Protein sequence: CASSRLGIAGIGGTQYF.

The genes are TRBV6-2 or TRBV6-3 and TRBJ1-2; D remains unclear. Germline CDR1 MNHEY, CDR2 SVGEGT. The ends were cut back, 7 bases at V and 6 bases at J, with 9 bases in the middle. The CDR3 contains 11 residues. The chain's CDR3 is CASTSGNGYTF. CDR3 coding DNA: TGTGCCAGCACCTCCGGAAATGGCTACACCTTC.

The table lists this clonotype with a few counts. This may be a read error: a much more frequent sequence differs by one nucleotide. The chain has TRBV3-1 and TRBJ2-7; a weak D match, TRBD2 (6 bases). Germline V gene lookup returns CDR1 LGHDT and CDR2 YNNKEL (reference sequence). The CDR3 sequence is 16 residues long. The germline V and J ends were trimmed by 0 bases and 7 bases, with 19 bases remaining between them. For the CDR3, the DNA is TGTGCCAGCAGCCAAGATGGAACGGGAGTAGCCGATGAGCAGTACTTC. It is translated as CASSQDGTGVADEQYF.

This clonotype appeared a few times. The gene calls are TRBV7-8 and TRBJ2-3; maybe TRBD2 (5 bases). The CDR3 covers 16 residues. V gave up 2 bases and J gave up 0 bases, with 12 bases separating them. Germline CDR1 is SGHVS and CDR2 is FQNEAQ. The CDR3 bases are TGTGCCAGCAGCTTAACAAAGCGGTACAGCACAGATACGCAGTATTTT. Protein sequence: CASSLTKRYSTDTQYF.

This clonotype occurred many times. The chain combines TRBV11-2 with TRBJ1-2; no clear D gene. V was trimmed by 0 bases and J by 4 bases, leaving 6 bases between them. CDR3 length: 13 amino acids. CDR1 SGHAT and CDR2 FQNNGV come from the germline V gene. The CDR3 protein is CASSLDLTYGYTF. CDR3 DNA sequence: TGTGCCAGCAGCTTAGATCTGACCTATGGCTACACCTTC.